This TCR beta chain was captured by sequencing in a study of cytomegalovirus exposure and HLA in healthy donors. Overall study context: T cells numbering around 190 million yielded 95 million to 140 million unique TCR beta sequences in an earlier analysis.

Germline CDR1 SGDLS, CDR2 YYNGEE. Trimming shortened V by 4 bases and J by 5 bases, and 15 bases separated the two germline ends. CDR3 length: 15 residues. The PCR used 60 Vbeta and 13 Jbeta primers. Sequenced by immunoSEQ multiplex PCR; TCRdb stores in-frame clones only, minus some. The data hold about 130,000 clones, with around 74% observed a single time. Sequencing input: PBMCs. This sequence originates from a man between 18 and 35 years old in good health and CMV-seropositive. V is TRBV9 and J is TRBJ2-2, with unresolved D. CDR3 sequence reads: CASSPTRGATGELFF. CDR3 DNA: TGTGCCAGCAGCCCTACCCGTGGAGCGACCGGGGAGCTGTTTTTT.